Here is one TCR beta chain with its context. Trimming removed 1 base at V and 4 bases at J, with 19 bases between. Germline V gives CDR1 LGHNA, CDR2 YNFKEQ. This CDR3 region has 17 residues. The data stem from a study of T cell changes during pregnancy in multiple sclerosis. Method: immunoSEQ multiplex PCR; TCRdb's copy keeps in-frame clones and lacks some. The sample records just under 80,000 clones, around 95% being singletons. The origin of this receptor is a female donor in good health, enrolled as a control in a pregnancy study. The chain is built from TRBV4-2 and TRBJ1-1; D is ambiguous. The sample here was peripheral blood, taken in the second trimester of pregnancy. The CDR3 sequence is CASSQVGVGQGSTEAFF. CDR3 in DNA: TGTGCCAGCAGCCAAGTTGGGGTGGGTCAAGGGAGCACTGAAGCTTTCTTT.